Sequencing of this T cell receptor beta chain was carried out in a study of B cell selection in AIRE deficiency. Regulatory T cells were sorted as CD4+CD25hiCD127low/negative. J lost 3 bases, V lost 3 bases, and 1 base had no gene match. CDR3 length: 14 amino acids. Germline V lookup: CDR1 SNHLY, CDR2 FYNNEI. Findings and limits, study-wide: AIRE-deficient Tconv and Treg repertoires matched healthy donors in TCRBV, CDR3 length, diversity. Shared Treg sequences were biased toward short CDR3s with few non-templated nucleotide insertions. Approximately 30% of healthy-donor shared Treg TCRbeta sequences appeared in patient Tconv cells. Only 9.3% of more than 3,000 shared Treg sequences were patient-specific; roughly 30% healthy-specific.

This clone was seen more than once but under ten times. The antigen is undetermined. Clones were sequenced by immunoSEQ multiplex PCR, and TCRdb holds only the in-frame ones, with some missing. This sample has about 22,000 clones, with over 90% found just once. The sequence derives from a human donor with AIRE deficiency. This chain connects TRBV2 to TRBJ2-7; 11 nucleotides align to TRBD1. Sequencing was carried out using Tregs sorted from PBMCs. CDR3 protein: CASSDGTGGYEQYF. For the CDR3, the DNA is TGTGCCAGCAGTGATGGGACAGGGGGCTACGAGCAGTACTTC. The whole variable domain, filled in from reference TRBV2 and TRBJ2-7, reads EPEVTQTPSHQVTQMGQEVILRCVPISNHLYFYWYRQILGQKVEFLVSFYNNEISEKSEIFDDQFSVERPDGSNFTLKIRSTKLEDSAMYFCASSDGTGGYEQYFGPGTRLTVT.